Presented here are 11 T cell receptor beta chains from one specimen sequenced in a study of post-analysis software for immune sequencing data. Broader study findings: Five or six TRBV segments, including TRBV5-6, TRBV5-1 and TRBV20-1, were more frequent in patients than controls.

The antigens of these receptors remain unknown. Every TCR beta cDNA library bore unique molecular identifiers. TCRdb ran MiXCR on the PCR reads and lists one entry per CDR3 protein. The sample contains about 430,000 distinct CDR3 sequences, 30% to 40% of which appear only once. The sample was blood. Every receptor here comes from a girl aged 2 to 9 with multiple sclerosis.

CDR3 region: CASRDLAVAGLETQYF. The CDR3 nucleotides are TGTGCCAGCCGTGACCTGGCGGTAGCGGGACTAGAGACCCAGTACTTC. The chain recombines TRBV6-2 or TRBV6-3 with TRBJ2-5; TRBD2 aligns across 8 bases. The CDR3 has 16 residues. Germline V gene lookup returns CDR1 MNHEY and CDR2 SVGEGT. Germline trimming cut 8 bases from V and 4 bases from J; bases unmatched to any gene: 15.

This sequence joins TRBV5-1 and TRBJ2-5; 10 bases fit TRBD1. The CDR3 spans 14 residues. Looked up from germline, CDR1 is SGHRS and CDR2 is YFSETQ. With 2 bases clipped from V and 4 bases from J, the junction kept 2 bases outside the gene matches. CDR3 region: CASSFGQGGETQYF. For the CDR3, the DNA is TGCGCCAGCAGCTTCGGACAGGGGGGAGAGACCCAGTACTTC.

V usage is TRBV7-3 and J usage is TRBJ1-1; TRBD1 is a possible D gene (6 bases). Germline V gives CDR1 SGHTA, CDR2 FQGTGA. V was cut by 5 bases and J by 3 bases, with 13 bases left in between. This CDR3 comprises 14 residues. CDR3 loop: CASSQGLVDTEAFF. The CDR3 DNA reads TGTGCCAGCAGCCAGGGGCTGGTGGACACTGAAGCTTTCTTT.

V gene TRBV3-1 combines with J gene TRBJ2-5; possible D gene TRBD2, 6 bases. This CDR3 comprises 14 residues. V was trimmed by 2 bases and J by 5 bases, leaving 12 bases between them. Germline CDR1 and CDR2: LGHDT and YNNKEL (reference sequence). The CDR3 sequence: CASSQSGGPETQYF. As DNA, the CDR3 is TGTGCCAGCAGCCAATCCGGGGGTCCGGAGACCCAGTACTTC.

This clonotype was detected a few times. V and J are TRBV29-1 and TRBJ2-4; 9 nucleotides align to TRBD1. The J call may be wrong; the DNA end is better matched by TRBJ2-7. Germline V lookup: CDR1 SQVTM, CDR2 ANQGSEA. The CDR3 is 14 amino acids. The DNA of the CDR3 is TGCAGCGTTGTCTGGAGGGGACAGGGCAACGAGCAGTACTTC. The encoded protein is CSVVWRGQGNEQYF.

This sequence joins TRBV7-9 and TRBJ1-5; D possibly corresponds to TRBD1 (5 bases). Germline CDR1 SEHNR, CDR2 FQNEAQ (reference sequence). The CDR3 covers 16 residues. Trimming removed 6 bases at V and 9 bases at J, with 24 bases between. CDR3 in DNA: TGTGCCAGCAGTCATCTAAGATTGGGGCAGCAGGGGCCCCAGCATTTT. Translated, it gives CASSHLRLGQQGPQHF.

This clonotype was seen just once. The chain has TRBV18 and TRBJ2-3, with D unclear. CDR3 length: 13 amino acids. V shed 3 bases and J shed 1 base, with 5 bases lying between them. Germline V lookup: CDR1 KGHSH, CDR2 LQKENI. Here the CDR3 reads CASSPFRTDTQYF. The CDR3 DNA reads TGTGCCAGCTCACCTTTCCGCACAGATACGCAGTATTTT.

CDR3: CASSPLPLRETQYF. Written as DNA, the CDR3 is TGTGCCAGCAGTCCACTCCCGTTACGGGAGACCCAGTACTTC. This chain connects TRBV28 to TRBJ2-5; no reliable D call. The CDR3 totals 14 residues. V lost 5 bases and J lost 5, with 15 bases in between. In germline, CDR1 is MDHEN, CDR2 SYDVKM.

The chain has TRBV5-1 and TRBJ2-7; TRBD2 matches at 13 bases. CDR1 SGHRS and CDR2 YFSETQ come from the germline V gene. V trimming: 4 bases; J trimming: 5 bases; junction bases outside the gene matches: 6. The CDR3 runs to 15 residues. DNA of the CDR3: TGCGCCAGCAGCCTGACTAGCGGGGGGTCTCACGAGCAGTACTTC. It codes for CASSLTSGGSHEQYF. Full variable domain (outside the CDR3, taken from reference TRBV5-1 and TRBJ2-7): KAGVTQTPRYLIKTRGQQVTLSCSPISGHRSVSWYQQTPGQGLQFLFEYFSETQRNKGNFPGRFSGRQFSNSRSEMNVSTLELGDSALYLCASSLTSGGSHEQYFGPGTRLTVT.

Details on this clonotype: A read error may produce the germline difference seen at one junction end. The CDR3 protein is CAGSRGQGAPHFNQPQHF. The CDR3 DNA is TGTGCCGGCAGCCGTGGACAGGGGGCGCCTCATTTCAATCAGCCCCAGCATTTT. The chain joins TRBV3-1 to TRBJ1-5; 11 positions match TRBD1. Per the germline V gene, CDR1 is LGHDT and CDR2 is YNNKEL (reference sequence). This CDR3 spans 18 amino acids.

The V call is TRBV4-2, the J call TRBJ2-1, with D possibly TRBD2 on 6 matching bases. CDR1 and CDR2 (germline): LGHNA, YNFKEQ. V was pared by 0 bases and J by 2 bases, with 11 bases between. This CDR3 is built from 16 residues. The CDR3 reads CASSQDREKAYNEQFF. The CDR3 DNA is TGTGCCAGCAGCCAAGATCGGGAGAAGGCCTACAATGAGCAGTTCTTC.